This TCR beta chain was retrieved from a study of blood T cells in healthy people across ages. Whole-study results and caveats: Leaving the PBMCs unsorted stopped any conclusive comparison of naive versus antigen-experienced cells. A greater number of naive CD4+ cells and higher diversity distinguished long-lived donors from aged donors.

This clonotype was seen many times. Its antigen is as yet unknown. Trimming removed 3 bases from V and 6 bases from J, with 18 bases in between. The CDR3 is 16 amino acids. The V gene's germline CDR1 is DFQATT and CDR2 SNEGSKA (reference sequence). Next came a second PCR, run for about 7 to 12 cycles, which used a sample-barcoded 5' primer along with a J-beta primer mix. In TCRdb, the 5' RACE reads were re-called with MiXCR into one record per CDR3 protein. Of about 640,000 distinct CDR3 sequences in the sample, roughly three fifths are singletons; the top ten hold 35% to 40%. The clonotype comes from a man in his 60s in good health. This rearrangement joins TRBV20-1 to TRBJ1-6; maybe TRBD1 (6 bases). Input material: blood. This chain's CDR3 is CSASSTTGRVNSPLHF. CDR3 bases: TGCAGTGCTAGTAGCACAACAGGGAGGGTTAATTCACCCCTCCACTTT.